The rows below give T cell receptor beta chains drawn from one sample of a study of CD8 T cells in ankylosing spondylitis. TCRdb reprocessed the 5' RACE reads via MiXCR and lists one record per CDR3 protein. Of tens of thousands of distinct CDR3 sequences in the sample, roughly 2.5% are singletons; the top ten hold 4% to 5.5%. Sequenced sample: blood, either unsorted or a sorted T cell fraction (not recorded which). These receptor sequences come from a male donor with ankylosing spondylitis or in good health (not recorded which). The CDR3 runs from the conserved cysteine through the conserved F or W. A D gene is named only where the DNA matches it firmly. A row's size may be missing; if present it is once, few, many or a size class.

CDR3 length	D gene	V gene	J gene	clone size	CDR3 protein	CDR3 DNA
15	.	TRBV9	TRBJ2-5	many	CASSVMRGGQETQYF	TGTGCCAGCAGCGTAATGCGGGGCGGCCAAGAGACCCAGTACTTC
16	.	TRBV9	TRBJ1-3	many	CASSRLGQGPGNTIYF	TGTGCCAGCAGCCGTCTGGGCCAAGGGCCTGGAAACACCATATATTTT
14	.	TRBV9	TRBJ2-1	many	CASSSRTTYNEQFF	TGTGCCAGCAGCTCCCGGACTACATACAATGAGCAGTTCTTC
15	.	TRBV9	TRBJ2-1	many	CASSVDQVGGAEQFF	TGTGCCAGCAGCGTAGACCAGGTGGGGGGGGCTGAGCAGTTCTTC
15	.	TRBV9	TRBJ2-3	many	CASSVDPGFTDTQYF	TGTGCCAGCAGCGTAGATCCCGGCTTCACAGATACGCAGTATTTT
15	.	TRBV9	TRBJ1-1	many	CASSPRFGMNTEAFF	TGTGCCAGCAGCCCCCGATTTGGTATGAACACTGAAGCTTTCTTT
15	TRBD2	TRBV9	TRBJ2-7	many	CASSVASGTSYEQYF	TGTGCCAGCAGCGTAGCTAGCGGGACATCCTACGAGCAGTACTTC
13	.	TRBV9	TRBJ1-4	many	CASSVGGGEKLFF	TGTGCCAGCAGCGTAGGAGGGGGTGAAAAACTGTTTTTT
15	TRBD2	TRBV9	TRBJ2-1	many	CASSPPSVGREVPFF	TGTGCCAGCAGCCCACCATCGGTGGGGCGGGAGGTTCCGTTCTTC
13	.	TRBV9	TRBJ2-3	many	CASSVASPDTQYF	TGTGCCAGCAGCGTAGCGTCCCCAGATACGCAGTATTTT
14	.	TRBV9	TRBJ2-7	many	CASSPHRRGPRQYF	TGTGCCAGCAGCCCACACAGGAGGGGGCCTCGGCAGTACTTC
12	.	TRBV9	TRBJ1-1	many	CASSSGWGEAFF	TGTGCCAGCAGCTCGGGGTGGGGTGAAGCTTTCTTT
14	TRBD2	TRBV9	TRBJ2-1	many	CASSRTSAYNEQFF	TGTGCCAGCAGCCGGACTAGCGCCTACAATGAGCAGTTCTTC
16	.	TRBV9	TRBJ1-4	many	CASSVSPMRTNEKLFF	TGTGCCAGCAGCGTAAGCCCTATGCGGACTAATGAAAAACTGTTTTTT
13	.	TRBV9	TRBJ1-2	many	CASSPDGRGGYTF	TGTGCCAGCAGTCCGGACGGGAGGGGAGGCTACACCTTC
15	.	TRBV9	TRBJ2-5	many	CASSVGQGKGETQYF	TGTGCCAGCAGCGTAGGGCAGGGGAAGGGAGAGACCCAGTACTTC
17	TRBD1	TRBV9	TRBJ2-7	many	CASSVGTTGQGSYEQYF	TGTGCCAGCAGCGTAGGAACAACGGGACAGGGGTCCTACGAGCAGTACTTC
16	.	TRBV9	TRBJ2-7	many	CASSVEAGKDTPVQYF	TGTGCCAGCAGCGTAGAGGCAGGGAAGGACACCCCCGTCCAGTACTTC
14	.	TRBV21-1	TRBJ2-7	many	CASSKAAGEGEQYF	TGTGCCAGCAGCAAAGCCGCGGGCGAGGGCGAGCAGTACTTC
14	TRBD1	TRBV9	TRBJ2-3	many	CASSGQGALDTQYF	TGTGCCAGCAGCGGTCAGGGGGCATTGGATACGCAGTATTTT
14	.	TRBV9	TRBJ1-3	many	CASSTGGSGNTIYF	TGTGCCAGCAGCACCGGGGGCTCTGGAAACACCATATATTTT
14	.	TRBV9	TRBJ1-5	many	CASSDRGVGQPQHF	TGTGCCAGCAGCGACAGAGGGGTTGGACAGCCCCAGCATTTT
14	TRBD1	TRBV9	TRBJ1-1	many	CASSVAEGQGSAFF	TGTGCCAGCAGCGTAGCTGAGGGACAGGGTTCGGCTTTCTTT
15	TRBD1	TRBV9	TRBJ1-1	many	CASSGGQGRGTEAFF	TGTGCCAGCAGCGGCGGACAGGGGCGAGGCACTGAAGCTTTCTTT
15	TRBD2	TRBV9	TRBJ2-3	many	CASSVTQRESDTQYF	TGTGCCAGCAGCGTAACTCAGCGGGAGTCAGATACGCAGTATTTT
15	TRBD2	TRBV9	TRBJ2-7	.	CASSVGTSRTYEQYF	TGTGCCAGCAGCGTAGGGACTAGCCGAACCTACGAGCAGTACTTC
14	.	TRBV9	TRBJ2-5	many	CASSVRGGQETQYF	TGTGCCAGCAGCGTAAGGGGAGGCCAAGAGACCCAGTACTTC
15	.	TRBV9	TRBJ2-2	many	CASSPPGGNTGELFF	TGTGCCAGCAGCCCCCCAGGAGGGAACACCGGGGAGCTGTTTTTT
16	.	TRBV9	TRBJ1-3	many	CASSVAPTDSGNTIYF	TGTGCCAGCAGCGTAGCCCCGACAGACTCTGGAAACACCATATATTTT
12	.	TRBV9	TRBJ2-7	many	CASSPRTDEQYF	TGTGCCAGCAGCCCCAGGACGGACGAGCAGTACTTC
16	.	TRBV9	TRBJ2-1	many	CASRKGGASFINEQFF	TGTGCCAGCAGGAAAGGGGGGGCTAGCTTTATAAATGAGCAGTTCTTC
14	.	TRBV9	TRBJ2-1	many	CASSGRGAFNEQFF	TGTGCCAGCAGCGGTAGAGGGGCCTTCAATGAGCAGTTCTTC
11	.	TRBV9	TRBJ2-5	many	CASSREETQYF	TGTGCCAGCAGCCGCGAGGAGACCCAGTACTTC
16	TRBD2	TRBV9	TRBJ2-2	many	CASSGVSGSGTGELFF	TGTGCCAGCTCTGGAGTTAGCGGGAGTGGCACCGGGGAGCTGTTTTTT
16	.	TRBV9	TRBJ1-4	many	CASSVGGGGTNEKLFF	TGTGCCAGCAGCGTAGGGGGAGGGGGAACTAATGAAAAACTGTTTTTT
15	.	TRBV9	TRBJ1-5	.	CASSVDAGADQPQHF	TGTGCCAGCAGCGTAGATGCGGGGGCCGATCAGCCCCAGCATTTT
13	.	TRBV9	TRBJ2-5	many	CASSAGTSETQYF	TGTGCCAGCAGCGCGGGAACATCAGAGACCCAGTACTTC
15	TRBD1	TRBV9	TRBJ2-7	many	CASSPGTGVAYEQYF	TGTGCCAGCAGCCCCGGGACAGGGGTCGCGTACGAGCAGTACTTC
14	.	TRBV9	TRBJ2-3	many	CASSVGPEADTQYF	TGTGCCAGCAGCGTAGGTCCGGAGGCAGATACGCAGTATTTT
15	.	TRBV9	TRBJ2-7	many	CASSVLSGPTYEQYF	TGTGCCAGCAGCGTACTTAGCGGACCGACCTACGAGCAGTACTTC
17	.	TRBV9	TRBJ2-4	many	CASSPPGGYAAKNIQYF	TGTGCCAGCAGCCCCCCCGGTGGGTATGCGGCCAAAAACATTCAGTACTTC
13	TRBD2	TRBV9	TRBJ2-5	many	CASRSSGQETQYF	TGTGCCAGCCGGTCTAGCGGTCAAGAGACCCAGTACTTC
13	.	TRBV9	TRBJ1-2	many	CASSLAGGNRYTF	TGTGCCAGCAGCCTCGCGGGGGGCAATCGCTACACCTTC
16	TRBD1	TRBV9	TRBJ1-4	many	CASSAGTGVSNEKLFF	TGTGCCAGCAGCGCCGGGACAGGGGTCTCTAATGAAAAACTGTTTTTT
15	.	TRBV9	TRBJ1-3	many	CASSLQTGFWNTIYF	TGTGCCAGCAGCCTTCAGACCGGATTTTGGAACACCATATATTTT
14	.	TRBV9	TRBJ1-2	few	CASSVDPMNNGYTF	TGTGCCAGCAGCGTCGACCCCATGAATAATGGCTACACCTTC
17	.	TRBV9	TRBJ2-2	many	CASSVAPLGYNTGELFF	TGTGCCAGCAGCGTAGCTCCCCTAGGGTACAACACCGGGGAGCTGTTTTTT
16	.	TRBV9	TRBJ2-2	many	CASSVEPSTNTGELFF	TGTGCCAGCAGCGTAGAGCCCAGTACAAACACCGGGGAGCTGTTTTTT
14	.	TRBV9	TRBJ2-3	many	CASSILASTDTQYF	TGTGCCAGCAGCATCTTAGCGAGCACAGATACGCAGTATTTT
14	.	TRBV9	TRBJ2-1	many	CASSPLTSDNEQFF	TGTGCCAGCAGCCCTCTTACCAGCGACAATGAGCAGTTCTTC
17	TRBD2	TRBV9	TRBJ2-1	many	CASSARGLAGGNNEQFF	TGTGCCAGCAGCGCAAGGGGTCTAGCGGGAGGGAACAATGAGCAGTTCTTC
15	TRBD2	TRBV9	TRBJ2-1	many	CASSVVGTSVDEQFF	TGTGCCAGCAGCGTAGTGGGGACTAGCGTGGATGAGCAGTTCTTC
13	.	TRBV9	TRBJ2-3	few	CASSVWGQDTQYF	TGTGCCAGCAGCGTTTGGGGACAAGATACGCAGTATTTT
14	.	TRBV9	TRBJ1-1	many	CASSVDGEPTEAFF	TGTGCCAGCAGCGTAGACGGTGAGCCCACTGAAGCTTTCTTT
16	.	TRBV9	TRBJ2-7	many	CASSVAPDSRAHEQYF	TGTGCCAGCAGCGTAGCTCCGGACTCCCGGGCCCACGAGCAGTACTTC
14	.	TRBV9	TRBJ2-1	many	CASSVVGRNNEQFF	TGTGCCAGCAGCGTAGTCGGACGAAACAATGAGCAGTTCTTC
16	TRBD2	TRBV9	TRBJ2-1	many	CASSVGSSGSYNEQFF	TGTGCCAGCAGCGTAGGATCTAGCGGGAGCTACAATGAGCAGTTCTTC